This TCR beta chain is from a study of OX40 agonist ivuxolimab in advanced cancers. Study-level background: The costimulatory receptor OX40 (CD134) was targeted by ivuxolimab, a fully human IgG2 agonistic monoclonal antibody. Intravenous ivuxolimab was administered to patients every 2 weeks at six dose levels: 0.01, 0.1, 0.3, 1.5, 3 and 10 mg/kg. Among the approximately 50 dose-escalation patients, some 20 had hepatocellular carcinoma, some 15 melanoma, 9 renal cell carcinoma and 9 head and neck cancer. Partial responses were achieved by three dose-escalation patients, of whom one had hepatocellular carcinoma and two had cutaneous melanoma. In the dose-escalation cohort, approximately 83% of patients were male, and the mean age was around 65 years with a range of 23 to 79. The paper reports the monotherapy dose-escalation portion (N = 52 patients) of the phase I ivuxolimab trial. Peripheral TCRbeta sequencing aimed to test whether ivuxolimab altered TCR sequence diversity and caused clonal T-cell expansion. Patients were allowed to have had prior anti-PD-1, anti-PD-L1 or anti-CTLA-4 therapy, and 30% to 50% of the dose-escalation patients had previously received checkpoint inhibitors.

Genomic DNA was isolated from the sorted cells so that the TCRbeta CDR3 region could be sequenced. TCRbeta CDR3 regions were sequenced using the immunoSEQ Assay. TCRdb stores this immuneACCESS table with in-frame sequences only. Part of the clones is absent; in the studies checked, under half of the shortfall reflects unresolved V genes, and no reason is known for the rest. For this sample there are tens of thousands of clones; 84% appear just once. About 16% of the sample lies in the top ten. CDR1 and CDR2, per the germline V gene, are SGHVS and FQNEAQ. Counted from cysteine to phenylalanine, this CDR3 has 16 amino acids. Kept here is only the CDR3 DNA, which spans 48 bases and is read in frame from base 1. The junction shows trimming of 5 bases on V and 1 base on J, and the gene matches do not reach 9 bases of it. In regard to this clone: Its target antigen remains unknown. No much larger clone is present one base from it, and per-base qualities are unavailable.

The trial excluded patients who had a history of autoimmune disease or who were on systemic immunosuppression. In every dose cohort, peripheral blood was drawn for TCR sequencing at baseline, cycle 4 day 1, and cycle 7 day 1. The samples were taken from a phase I, first-in-human, multicenter, open-label dose-escalation trial of ivuxolimab. Adults with locally advanced or metastatic head and neck squamous cell, hepatocellular, melanoma or renal cell carcinoma were enrolled in the trial. Before TCR sequencing, CD4+ T cells and CD8+ T cells were sorted from peripheral blood as separate populations. Results the study describes overall, beyond this receptor: The antigen specificity of the peripheral T cells that underwent clonal expansion was not determined. On average, CD8+ T cells showed more expanded clones than CD4+ T cells after ivuxolimab. At doses of 0.1 to 3.0 mg/kg, clonal expansion of both CD4+ and CD8+ blood T cells was observed from baseline to week 6. Low levels of normalized T-cell clonal expansion were also seen in some patients who did not respond. Partial responders in the 0.1-3.0 mg/kg groups had among the lowest normalized peripheral clonal expansion, especially among CD8+ T cells.

This clonotype was obtained from an adult with an advanced solid tumor such as melanoma, head and neck, liver or kidney cancer. This specimen consisted of CD4+ or CD8+ T cells sorted from blood, obtained in a trial of the OX40 agonist ivuxolimab. The chain couples TRBV7-8 to TRBJ2-7; the junction holds 9 bases that match TRBD1. The CDR3 reads CASSPQADRGSYEQYF. The sequenced DNA is TGTGCCAGCAGCCCGCAAGCGGACAGGGGTTCCTACGAGCAGTACTTC.